The sequence of this T cell receptor beta chain was determined in a study of cytomegalovirus exposure and HLA in healthy donors. Overall study results and limits: Some V segments could not be told apart, so they were left out, TRBV6-2 and TRBV6-3 among them.

Worth noting for this clone: As yet, its antigen is unknown.

The length of the CDR3 is 16 residues. V lost 5 bases to trimming and J lost 0 bases, with 17 bases between them. The germline CDR1 and CDR2 sequences are SGHTA and FQGNSA. Amplification used 60 Vbeta primers and 13 Jbeta primers. In the study's own analysis: The count from a later analysis was 65 million to 90 million unique TCR beta chains, roughly 11 million of them shared. TCRdb's table, derived via immunoSEQ multiplex PCR, lists solely in-frame clones and lacks some. V, J and clone size reflect that table, while D and trimming were determined from the DNA. The sample contains some 130,000 clones, less than 85% of which appear only once.

The J gene is TRBJ2-7, the V gene TRBV7-2; possible D gene TRBD2, 6 bases. The receptor comes from a man in his forties or fifties in good health and CMV-seronegative. Sequenced sample: PBMCs. The CDR3, as DNA: TGTGCCAGCAGCCCGGCGGGACTTTCCAGCTCCTACGAGCAGTACTTC. Encoded protein: CASSPAGLSSSYEQYF.